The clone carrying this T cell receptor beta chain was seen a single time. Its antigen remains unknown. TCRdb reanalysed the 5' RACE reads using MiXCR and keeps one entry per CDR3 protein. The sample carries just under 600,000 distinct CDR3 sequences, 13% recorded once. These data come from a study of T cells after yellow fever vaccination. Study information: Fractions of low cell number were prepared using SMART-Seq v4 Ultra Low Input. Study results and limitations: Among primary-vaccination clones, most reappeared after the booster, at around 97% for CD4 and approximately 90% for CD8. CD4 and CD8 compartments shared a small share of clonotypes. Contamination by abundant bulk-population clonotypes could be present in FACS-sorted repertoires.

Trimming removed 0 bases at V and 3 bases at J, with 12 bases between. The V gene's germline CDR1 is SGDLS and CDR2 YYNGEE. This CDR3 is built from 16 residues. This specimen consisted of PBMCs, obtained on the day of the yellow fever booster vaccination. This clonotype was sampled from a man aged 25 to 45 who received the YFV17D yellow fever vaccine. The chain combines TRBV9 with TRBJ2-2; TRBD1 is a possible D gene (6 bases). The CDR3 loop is CASSVAEDSYTGELFF. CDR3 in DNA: TGTGCCAGCAGCGTAGCGGAGGACAGTTACACCGGGGAGCTGTTTTTT.